The entry below describes one TCR beta chain. The protocol was immunoSEQ multiplex PCR, while the TCRdb copy is restricted to in-frame clones and leaves out a portion. The repertoire includes some 97,000 clones, around nine tenths of them detected once, and approximately 16% sits in the top ten. This specimen belongs to a study of T cell responses to AZD1222 COVID-19 vaccine. The V gene's germline CDR1 is ENHRY and CDR2 SYGVKD. The V gene lost 10 bases and the J gene lost 0 bases, with 10 bases spanning the gap. The CDR3 has 13 amino acids. The input for sequencing was peripheral blood, taken on day 0 of AZD1222 vaccination. This TCR came from an adult in good health. The genes are TRBV10-3 and TRBJ1-3; TRBD1 is a possible D gene (6 bases). CDR3 region: CATAGDSGNTIYF. In DNA, the CDR3 is TGTGCCACGGCAGGGGACTCTGGAAACACCATATATTTT.